This T cell receptor beta chain was recovered during a study of blood T cell repertoires in COVID-19. Study-wide background: The cDNA or gDNA used as material had been derived from T cells, B-cell-depleted T cells, or PBMCs.

Per the authors' pipeline: Estimation of nucleated cell counts was performed using reference gene primer amplification. TCRdb keeps only in-frame clones here, not all; method: immunoSEQ multiplex PCR. That table gives V, J and clone size, and the DNA gave D and trimming. The table includes some 260,000 clones, approximately 88% detected once. The CDR3 loop spans 13 amino acids. Per the germline V gene, CDR1 is LNHDA and CDR2 is SQIVND (reference sequence). Unmatched junction bases numbered 2, after V lost 5 bases and J lost 3 bases. The sequenced material came from peripheral blood. The TCR comes from a woman in her 70s with COVID-19, enrolled during active disease. The chain uses TRBV19 and TRBJ2-5, with 8 bases fitting TRBD1. The CDR3 DNA reads TGTGCCAGTAGTGGGACAGGCGAAGAGACCCAGTACTTC. This codes for CASSGTGEETQYF.